This T cell receptor beta chain was identified during a study of post-analysis software for immune sequencing data. Broader study findings: Elevated frequency relative to controls characterized about 5 TRBV segments in patients, TRBV5-6, TRBV5-1 and TRBV20-1 among them. Same-batch samples co-clustered strongly by F measure. Normalized Chao1 diversity was significantly reduced in patients versus controls.

Tagging with unique molecular identifiers was a feature of the TCR beta cDNA libraries. TCRdb itself ran the PCR reads through MiXCR, one entry per CDR3 protein. The sample lists 750,000 to 900,000 distinct CDR3 sequences, approximately 44% occurring once. This clonotype was observed a few times. Its antigen is unknown. The CDR3 consists of 12 residues. V was pared by 10 bases and J by 0 bases, with 10 bases between. Germline V gene data show CDR1 as ENHRY and CDR2 as SYGVKD. The chain joins TRBV10-3 to TRBJ2-7; a weak D match, TRBD1 (6 bases). This TCR derives from a girl aged 10 to 17 with multiple sclerosis. The sequencing input was blood. The CDR3 spells CATSDSSYEQYF. For the CDR3, the DNA is TGTGCCACTTCGGACAGCTCCTACGAGCAGTACTTC.